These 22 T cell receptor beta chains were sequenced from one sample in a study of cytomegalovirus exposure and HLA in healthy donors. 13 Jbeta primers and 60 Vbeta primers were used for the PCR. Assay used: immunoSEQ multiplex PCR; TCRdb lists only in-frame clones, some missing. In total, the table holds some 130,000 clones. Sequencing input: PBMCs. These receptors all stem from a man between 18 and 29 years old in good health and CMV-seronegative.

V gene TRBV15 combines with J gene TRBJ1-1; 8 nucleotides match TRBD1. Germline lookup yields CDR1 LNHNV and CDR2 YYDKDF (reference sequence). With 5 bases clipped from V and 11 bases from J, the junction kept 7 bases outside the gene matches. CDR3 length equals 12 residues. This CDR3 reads CATSQRQGQAFF. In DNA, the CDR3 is TGTGCCACCAGCCAACGACAGGGGCAGGCTTTCTTT.

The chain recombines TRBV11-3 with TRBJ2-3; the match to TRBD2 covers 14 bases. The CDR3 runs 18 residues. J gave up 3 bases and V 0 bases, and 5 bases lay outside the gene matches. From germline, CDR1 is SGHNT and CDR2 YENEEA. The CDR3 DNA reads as TGTGCCAGCAGCTTAGAGACTAGCGGGGGGGGAACTACAGATACGCAGTATTTT. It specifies CASSLETSGGGTTDTQYF.

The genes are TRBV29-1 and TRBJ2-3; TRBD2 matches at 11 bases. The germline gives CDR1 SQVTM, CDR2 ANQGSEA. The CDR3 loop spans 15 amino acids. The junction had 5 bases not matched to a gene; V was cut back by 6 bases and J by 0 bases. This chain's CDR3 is CSVNPSGRSTDTQYF. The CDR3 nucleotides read TGCAGCGTGAATCCTAGCGGGAGGAGCACAGATACGCAGTATTTT.

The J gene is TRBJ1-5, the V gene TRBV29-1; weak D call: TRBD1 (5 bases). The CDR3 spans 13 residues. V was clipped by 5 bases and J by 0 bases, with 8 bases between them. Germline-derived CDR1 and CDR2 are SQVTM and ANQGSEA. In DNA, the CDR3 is TGCAGCGTTAAACAGGTTAGCAATCAGCCCCAGCATTTT. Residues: CSVKQVSNQPQHF.

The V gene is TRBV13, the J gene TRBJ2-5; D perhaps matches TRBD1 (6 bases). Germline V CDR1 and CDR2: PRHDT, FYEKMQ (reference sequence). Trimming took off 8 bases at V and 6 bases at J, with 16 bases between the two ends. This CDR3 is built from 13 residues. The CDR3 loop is CASSGQGGKTQYF. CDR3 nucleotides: TGTGCCAGCTCTGGCCAAGGGGGTAAGACCCAGTACTTC.

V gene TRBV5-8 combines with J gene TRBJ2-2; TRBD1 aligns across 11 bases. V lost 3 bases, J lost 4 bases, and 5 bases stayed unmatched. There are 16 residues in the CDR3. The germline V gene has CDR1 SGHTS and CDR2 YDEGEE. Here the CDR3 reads CASSSGTGGITGELFF. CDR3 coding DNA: TGTGCCAGCAGCTCCGGGACAGGGGGTATCACCGGGGAGCTGTTTTTT.

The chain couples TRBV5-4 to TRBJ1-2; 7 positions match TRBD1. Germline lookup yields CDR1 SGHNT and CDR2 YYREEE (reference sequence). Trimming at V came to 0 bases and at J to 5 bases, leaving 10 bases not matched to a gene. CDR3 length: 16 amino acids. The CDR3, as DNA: TGTGCCAGCAGCTTGGACCGGGACAGAAGTTGGTATGGCTACACCTTC. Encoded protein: CASSLDRDRSWYGYTF.

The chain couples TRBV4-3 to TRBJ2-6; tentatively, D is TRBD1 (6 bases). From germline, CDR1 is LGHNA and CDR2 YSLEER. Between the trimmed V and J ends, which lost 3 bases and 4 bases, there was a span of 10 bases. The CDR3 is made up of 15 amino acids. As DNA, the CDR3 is TGCGCCAGCAGCCATGACAGGTCCGGGGCCAACGTCCTGACTTTC. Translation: CASSHDRSGANVLTF.

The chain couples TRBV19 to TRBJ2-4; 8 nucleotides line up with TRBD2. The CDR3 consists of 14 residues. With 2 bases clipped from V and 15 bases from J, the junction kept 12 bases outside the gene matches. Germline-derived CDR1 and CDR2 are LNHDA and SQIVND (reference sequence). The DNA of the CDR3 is TGTGCCAGTAGTATATCCCCCACTAGCGGCAGGGTGTACTTC. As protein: CASSISPTSGRVYF.

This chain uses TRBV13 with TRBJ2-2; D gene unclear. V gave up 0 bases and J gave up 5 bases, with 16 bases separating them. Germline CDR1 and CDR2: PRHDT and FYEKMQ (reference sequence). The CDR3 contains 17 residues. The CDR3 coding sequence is TGTGCCAGCAGCTTAGGGTCCCCAGGTAGATTAACCGGGGAGCTGTTTTTT. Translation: CASSLGSPGRLTGELFF.

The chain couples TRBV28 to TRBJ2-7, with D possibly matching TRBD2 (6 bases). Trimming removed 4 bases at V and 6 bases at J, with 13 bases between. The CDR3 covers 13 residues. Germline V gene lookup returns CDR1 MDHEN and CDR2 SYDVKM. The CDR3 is CASSSPGTAEQYF. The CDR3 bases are TGTGCCAGCAGTTCCCCCGGGACTGCCGAGCAGTACTTC. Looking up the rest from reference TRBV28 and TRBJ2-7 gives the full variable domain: DVKVTQSSRYLVKRTGEKVFLECVQDMDHENMFWYRQDPGLGLRLIYFSYDVKMKEKGDIPEGYSVSREKKERFSLILESASTNQTSMYLCASSSPGTAEQYFGPGTRLTVT.

The CDR3 DNA is TGTGCCAGCTCCCGTGGACAGGGGAACCTAAATGAAAAACTGTTTTTT. The encoded protein is CASSRGQGNLNEKLFF. The gene calls are TRBV18 and TRBJ1-4; TRBD1 matches at 9 bases. The trim removed 6 bases at V and 5 bases at J, leaving 10 bases unmatched. The germline gives CDR1 KGHSH, CDR2 LQKENI. This CDR3 is 16 amino acids long.

The CDR3 sequence: CASNPTGGVGQPQHF. CDR3 DNA: TGTGCCAGCAACCCGACAGGGGGGGTGGGTCAGCCCCAGCATTTT. V gene TRBV28 combines with J gene TRBJ1-5, with TRBD1 matching over 9 bases. Germline CDR1 and CDR2: MDHEN and SYDVKM. The V segment lost 7 bases and the J segment 6 bases; nucleotides outside the gene matches: 10. The CDR3 covers 15 residues.

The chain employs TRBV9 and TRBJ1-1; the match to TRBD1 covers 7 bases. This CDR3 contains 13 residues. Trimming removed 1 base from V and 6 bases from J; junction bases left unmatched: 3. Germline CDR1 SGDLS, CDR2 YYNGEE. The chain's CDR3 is CASSVTGTAEAFF. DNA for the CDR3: TGTGCCAGCAGCGTAACCGGGACAGCTGAAGCTTTCTTT.

The CDR3 DNA follows: TGCGCCAGCAGCTTGGTCGGGGAGGAAAAACTGTTTTTT. The encoded protein is CASSLVGEEKLFF. The chain uses TRBV5-1 and TRBJ1-4, with D unclear. CDR1 is SGHRS, CDR2 YFSETQ, per germline. The germline V and J ends were trimmed by 0 bases and 8 bases, with 8 bases remaining between them. The CDR3 totals 13 residues.

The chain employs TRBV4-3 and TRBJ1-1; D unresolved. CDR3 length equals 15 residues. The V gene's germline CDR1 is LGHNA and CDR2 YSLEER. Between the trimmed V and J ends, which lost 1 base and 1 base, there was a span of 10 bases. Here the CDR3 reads CASSQGQRGNTEAFF. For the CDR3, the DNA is TGCGCCAGCAGCCAAGGGCAGCGGGGGAACACTGAAGCTTTCTTT.

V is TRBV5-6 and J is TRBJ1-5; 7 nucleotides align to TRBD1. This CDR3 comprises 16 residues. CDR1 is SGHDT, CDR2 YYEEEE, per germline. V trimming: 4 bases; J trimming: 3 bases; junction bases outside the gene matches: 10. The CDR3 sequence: CASSITVTGSNQPQHF. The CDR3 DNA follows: TGTGCCAGCAGCATAACTGTGACAGGGTCCAATCAGCCCCAGCATTTT.

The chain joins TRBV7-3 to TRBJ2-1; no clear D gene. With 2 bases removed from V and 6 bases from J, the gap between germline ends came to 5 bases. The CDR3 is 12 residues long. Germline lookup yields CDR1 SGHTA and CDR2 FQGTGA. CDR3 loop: CASSLYGNEQFF. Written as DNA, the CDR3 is TGTGCCAGCAGCTTATACGGCAATGAGCAGTTCTTC. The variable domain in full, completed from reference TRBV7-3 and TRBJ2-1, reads GAGVSQTPSNKVTEKGKYVELRCDPISGHTALYWYRQSLGQGPEFLIYFQGTGAADDSGLPNDRFFAVRPEGSVSTLKIQRTERGDSAVYLCASSLYGNEQFFGPGTRLTVL.

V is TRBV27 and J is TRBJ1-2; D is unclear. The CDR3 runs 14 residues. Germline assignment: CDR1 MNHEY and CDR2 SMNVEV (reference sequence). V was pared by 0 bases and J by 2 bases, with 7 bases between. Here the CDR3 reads CASSLSSRNYGYTF. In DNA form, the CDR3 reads TGTGCCAGCAGTTTATCTTCCAGGAACTATGGCTACACCTTC.

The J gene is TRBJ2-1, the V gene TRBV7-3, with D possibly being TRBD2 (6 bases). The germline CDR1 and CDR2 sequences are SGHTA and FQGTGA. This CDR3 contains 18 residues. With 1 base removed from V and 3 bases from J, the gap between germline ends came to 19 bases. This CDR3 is CASSLKVKEGPNYNEQFF. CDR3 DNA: TGTGCCAGCAGCTTAAAGGTTAAGGAGGGGCCAAACTACAATGAGCAGTTCTTC.

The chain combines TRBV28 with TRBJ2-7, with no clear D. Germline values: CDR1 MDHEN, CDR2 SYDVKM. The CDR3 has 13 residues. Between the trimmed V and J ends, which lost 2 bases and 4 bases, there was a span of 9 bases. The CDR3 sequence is CASSLRNSYEQYF. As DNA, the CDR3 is TGTGCCAGCAGTTTACGCAACAGTTACGAGCAGTACTTC.

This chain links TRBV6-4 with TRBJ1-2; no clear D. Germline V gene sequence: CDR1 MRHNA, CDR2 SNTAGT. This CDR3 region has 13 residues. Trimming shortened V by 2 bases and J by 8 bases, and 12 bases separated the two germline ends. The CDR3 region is CASSDLSGGGYTF. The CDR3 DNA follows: TGTGCCAGCAGTGACCTTTCAGGAGGGGGCTACACCTTC.